This T cell receptor (beta chain) was recovered during a study of human CD8 memory T cell subsets. The CDR3 is made up of 16 amino acids. Germline CDR1 and CDR2: SGDLS and YYNGEE. Broader study findings: Stem-like memory T cells and precursor exhausted T cells had repertoires that overlapped very little.

Notes on this clonotype: Its target is unknown.

Researchers made TCR beta libraries via UMI-labeled 5' RACE. No DNA is given; TCRdb re-called the 5' RACE reads and lists each CDR3 protein once. There are several thousand distinct CDR3 sequences in the sample, with less than 35% held by the top ten. Healthy donors supplied buffy coats, and the PBMC came from them. This chain links TRBV9 with TRBJ1-3; the D gene TCRdb calls, TRBD1, cannot be checked with no DNA. The material sequenced was CD8+ effector memory T cells (TEM) sorted from PBMCs. This sample's subset: effector memory CD8 T cells, CCR7- CD45RO+ CD95+. The clonotype was recovered from a human donor in good health. CDR3 in amino acids: CASSVGSGVGRNTIYF.